The T cell receptor beta chain described here comes from a study of CD8+ T cells in alopecia areata (dated by TCRdb to the late 2010s). General notes on the study: The treated patients took part in an open-label pilot trial in which moderate-to-severe alopecia areata was treated with oral tofacitinib at 5 to 10 mg twice daily. Patients stayed on tofacitinib for 6 to 18 months and then had 6 months of follow-up off drug so that delayed response and recurrence could be assessed. In treated patients, disease severity was measured using the SALT score, which gives the percentage of scalp surface area affected. In both human patients and the C3H/HeJ mouse model, the study applied high-throughput TCRbeta sequencing to look at T cell clonal expansion in alopecia areata. On the human side, TCRbeta sequencing was run on scalp tissue and on sorted CD4+ and CD8+ peripheral blood T cells from healthy controls and from alopecia areata patients with either patchy or totalis/universalis disease. Biopsies were taken from tofacitinib-treated patients at baseline and again at 4 and 24 weeks into treatment, and several of those patients also had a later scalp biopsy. Clonality in the scalp was compared among normal scalp (n=4), patchy alopecia areata scalp (n=8), and alopecia totalis/universalis scalp (n=8). The RNA source kit depended on sample type: the PAXgene miRNA kit for fixed scalp, the miRNeasy kit for PBMCs, and the RNeasy kit for mouse skin. Amplification of TCRbeta CDR3 regions was done by immunoSEQ multiplex PCR using 35 Vbeta forward primers and 13 Jbeta reverse primers.

The sample's treatment or condition label is to be understood as: oral pan-JAK inhibitor, 5-10 mg twice daily. Lesional scalp punch biopsies and peripheral blood were collected from alopecia areata patients. PBMCs were separated by density centrifugation and stained for CD3, CD4 and CD8, after which CD4+ and CD8+ T cells were sorted on a FACSAria. Study-level results and caveats: During tofacitinib treatment, many expanded lesional clones remained in scalp and blood, and this persistence may partly explain relapse after treatment is stopped. Because the treated cohort was small and had just a single nonresponder, larger studies are needed to establish links between baseline CD8+ expansion and response. Compared with normal scalp, lesional scalp, particularly in alopecia totalis/universalis, had higher clonality and more expanded CD8+ clones, which suggests antigenic drive. Unlike mouse skin, where gammadelta T cells dominate, normal human skin contains resident alphabeta T cells that get sequenced too, which complicates analysis of the scalp TCR repertoire. Shared TCR sequences between patients were less evident than in mice, which may be partly attributable to HLA diversity in the patient population. Scalp clonality and the number of expanded CD8+ clones among the top 100 scalp clones were significantly decreased by tofacitinib.

Taken from cysteine to phenylalanine, the CDR3 has 13 residues. The entry retains the CDR3 DNA only, 39 bases that are in frame from base 1. After removal of 5 bases from V and 6 bases from J, the junction retains 5 bases not matched to a gene. The germline V gene encodes CDR1 SGHTA and CDR2 FQGNSA. The method was the immunoSEQ multiplex PCR assay. RNA was extracted from all samples and reverse transcribed into cDNA, which served as template for TCR sequencing. First-strand cDNA was synthesized with SuperScript III using a 2:1 mix of oligo-dT and random hexamers. Amplification bias was assessed with a synthetic immune receptor repertoire, and residual bias was removed computationally. Processing in the source paper ran as follows. After raw reads were preprocessed to remove errors, the CDR3 was defined following IMGT conventions as running from the conserved cysteine to phenylalanine. Clonality was calculated as 1 minus Shannon entropy normalized by log2 of the number of productive unique TCRs. CD4 or CD8 identity of scalp clones was inferred by cross-referencing scalp TCRbeta sequences with sorted blood CD4 and CD8 repertoires. In TCRdb, the immuneACCESS table is reduced to in-frame sequences with V and J assigned. These tables do not hold every clone; where another copy was compared, an unresolved V gene accounts for under half, and the others remain unexplained. From that table come the V and J calls and clone size; the DNA was used to work out D and trimming. For this sample the table gives 150,000 or so clones, of which 50% to 75% were detected only once. More than 15% of the sample belongs to the ten largest clones.

On this clone itself: There is no known antigen for this receptor. Base quality data are lacking; no much larger clone is found one base away.

This sequence originates from a human donor with alopecia areata. Source: CD4+ T cells sorted from blood, taken between weeks 55 and 65, from a patient treated with tofacitinib. The sequence joins TRBV7-2 to TRBJ2-7; the junction holds 9 bases that match TRBD1. The CDR3 protein sequence reads: CASSQRQGGEQYF. In nucleotides, the sequence is TGTGCCAGCAGCCAACGACAGGGGGGCGAGCAGTACTTC. Here the CDR3 is joined to the reference TRBV7-2 and TRBJ2-7 genes, and the full variable domain is: GAGVSQSPSNKVTEKGKDVELRCDPISGHTALYWYRQSLGQGLEFLIYFQGNSAPDKSGLPSDRFSAERTGGSVSTLTIQRTQQEDSAVYLCASSQRQGGEQYFGPGTRLTVT.